The 29 T cell receptor beta chains below come from one sample, sequenced in a study of cytomegalovirus exposure and HLA in healthy donors. Vbeta (60) and Jbeta (13) primers were used in the PCR. This table comes from immunoSEQ multiplex PCR, and its TCRdb copy is limited to in-frame clones, with some not included. The repertoire consists of 150,000 to 200,000 clones, with roughly 77% occurring once and the leading ten covering roughly 1.4%. What was sequenced was PBMCs. These receptors were taken from a woman aged 45-65 years in good health and CMV-seronegative.

V and J are TRBV11-2 and TRBJ2-7, with D unresolved. The CDR3 is made up of 13 amino acids. Germline V gene lookup returns CDR1 SGHAT and CDR2 FQNNGV. The germline V and J ends were trimmed by 3 bases and 2 bases, with 8 bases remaining between them. Here the CDR3 reads CASSFGRTYEQYF. The CDR3 DNA reads as TGTGCCAGCAGCTTCGGCAGGACCTACGAGCAGTACTTC.

There are a few counts of this clone. The CDR3 region has the DNA TGCAGCGTTGAACATGTGGGGGCTGGTGGCTACACCTTC. It specifies CSVEHVGAGGYTF. V is TRBV29-1 and J is TRBJ1-2; a possible D gene is TRBD1 (6 bases). The CDR3 consists of 13 residues. V lost 2 bases to trimming and J lost 7 bases, with 14 bases between them. CDR1 is SQVTM, CDR2 ANQGSEA, per germline.

The V gene is TRBV9, the J gene TRBJ2-3, with D maybe TRBD1 (5 bases). The CDR3 runs 14 residues. V was shortened by 0 bases and J by 2 bases, with 7 bases between the two germline ends. In germline, CDR1 is SGDLS, CDR2 YYNGEE. The CDR3 nucleotides read TGTGCCAGCAGCGTAGAGGGGTTCACAGATACGCAGTATTTT. Translation gives CASSVEGFTDTQYF.

The chain recombines TRBV6-1 with TRBJ2-7; TRBD1 agrees at 10 bases. J gave up 5 bases and V 6 bases, and 4 bases lay outside the gene matches. This CDR3 has 13 residues. Germline V CDR1 and CDR2: MNHNS, SASEGT. This CDR3 is CASRQTGGHEQYF. The CDR3 region has the DNA TGTGCCAGCAGGCAGACAGGGGGCCACGAGCAGTACTTC.

The rearrangement joins TRBV2 to TRBJ2-5, with D maybe TRBD1 (5 bases). V was pared by 7 bases and J by 7 bases, with 13 bases between. Germline loops: CDR1 SNHLY, CDR2 FYNNEI. The CDR3 has 12 residues. CDR3 amino acids: CASTPTAGTQYF. The CDR3 region has the DNA TGTGCCAGCACCCCGACAGCCGGGACCCAGTACTTC.

The gene calls are TRBV6-6 and TRBJ2-1; no definite D call. Looked up from germline, CDR1 is MNHNY and CDR2 is SVGAGI (reference sequence). The CDR3 loop spans 16 amino acids. Trimming left V 5 bases short and J 8 bases short, with 22 bases between. DNA for the CDR3: TGTGCCAGCAGTCGGGTTAGTACTACCCGAGGAGATGAGCAGTTCTTC. This translates into CASSRVSTTRGDEQFF.

The V gene is TRBV28, the J gene TRBJ1-4; no definite D call. The germline CDR1 and CDR2 sequences are MDHEN and SYDVKM. The CDR3 loop spans 15 amino acids. The V end was cut by 2 bases, the J end by 5 bases, with 12 bases between. As DNA, the CDR3 is TGTGCCAGCAGTTTAGGGCCAGGCCTCAATGAAAAACTGTTTTTT. Translated: CASSLGPGLNEKLFF.

This clone was recorded once. The J gene is TRBJ2-4, the V gene TRBV5-8, with D hard to call. Germline V gene lookup returns CDR1 SGHTS and CDR2 YDEGEE. The CDR3 is 15 residues long. The V end lost 5 bases, the J end lost 0 bases, and 12 bases lay between the germline ends. The CDR3 DNA is TGTGCCAGCAGTCCTACGCTGGTAGCCAAAAACATTCAGTACTTC. Protein: CASSPTLVAKNIQYF. The full variable domain, completed using reference TRBV5-8 and TRBJ2-4, is EAGVTQSPTHLIKTRGQQATLRCSPISGHTSVYWYQQALGLGLQFLLWYDEGEERNRGNFPPRFSGRQFPNYSSELNVNALELEDSALYLCASSPTLVAKNIQYFGAGTRLSVL.

The rearrangement links TRBV5-6 to TRBJ2-7; TRBD2 might be the D (5 bases). Germline V gene sequence: CDR1 SGHDT, CDR2 YYEEEE. The length of the CDR3 is 12 residues. Trimming removed 0 bases at V and 6 bases at J, with 7 bases between. The CDR3 bases are TGTGCCAGCAGCTTGGTAGGGAGCGAGCAGTACTTC. Protein product: CASSLVGSEQYF.

V usage is TRBV5-1 and J usage is TRBJ1-3, with unresolved D. The CDR3 consists of 15 residues. V was shortened by 0 bases and J by 4 bases, with 11 bases between the two germline ends. The germline V gene encodes CDR1 SGHRS and CDR2 YFSETQ. The CDR3 DNA reads as TGCGCCAGCAGCTTGGCTGATGGGCAGGGAAACACCATATATTTT. This sequence encodes CASSLADGQGNTIYF.

This clone has just one count. One junction end does not reproduce the germline sequence, and a read error may be involved. The V and J genes are TRBV7-9 and TRBJ1-5, with D perhaps TRBD1 (5 bases). Germline CDR1 is SEHNR and CDR2 is FQNEAQ (reference sequence). The CDR3 length is 13 residues. CDR3 protein: CSSSAGFYQPQHF. CDR3 in DNA: TGTTCCAGCAGCGCAGGGTTCTATCAGCCCCAGCATTTT.

This clone was recorded only once. V usage is TRBV7-3 and J usage is TRBJ2-2; the D is unclear. The germline CDR1 and CDR2 sequences are SGHTA and FQGTGA. Trimming removed 5 bases at V and 6 bases at J, with 13 bases between. CDR3 length equals 14 residues. The CDR3 spells CASSTKRGSGELFF. CDR3 sequence (DNA): TGTGCCAGCAGCACAAAGCGAGGTTCCGGGGAGCTGTTTTTT.

This clone is a singleton in its sample. V usage is TRBV4-3 and J usage is TRBJ2-7; D gene uncertain. Trimming took 0 bases from V and 0 from J, leaving 15 bases between them. The CDR3 loop spans 17 amino acids. Germline lookup yields CDR1 LGHNA and CDR2 YSLEER. The DNA of the CDR3 is TGCGCCAGCAGCCAAGATTTGGGCAGGTTGAGCTCCTACGAGCAGTACTTC. As protein: CASSQDLGRLSSYEQYF.

The chain carries TRBV7-2 and TRBJ1-4; the D gene is possibly TRBD1 (5 bases). The CDR3 covers 15 residues. V shed 5 bases and J shed 0 bases, with 10 bases lying between them. CDR1 SGHTA and CDR2 FQGNSA come from the germline V gene. The CDR3 loop is CASSGQPATNEKLFF. CDR3 sequence (DNA): TGTGCCAGCAGCGGACAACCGGCAACTAATGAAAAACTGTTTTTT.

J is TRBJ1-4 and V is TRBV6-6; 11 bases map to TRBD1. The CDR3 contains 14 residues. Germline loops: CDR1 MNHNY, CDR2 SVGAGI (reference sequence). J lost 8 bases, V lost 6 bases, and 5 bases had no gene match. The CDR3 DNA reads TGTGCCAGCAGGGACAGGGGGCAGTTAGAAAAACTGTTTTTT. Protein sequence: CASRDRGQLEKLFF.

The chain links TRBV28 to TRBJ2-1, with TRBD2 matching 11 bases. The V segment lost 7 bases and the J segment 10 bases; nucleotides outside the gene matches: 9. The length of the CDR3 is 14 residues. Germline V gene lookup returns CDR1 MDHEN and CDR2 SYDVKM. CDR3 amino acids: CASMDSGRAEEQFF. The CDR3 DNA sequence: TGTGCCAGCATGGATAGCGGGAGGGCCGAGGAGCAGTTCTTC.

This rearrangement joins TRBV27 to TRBJ2-2; D is possibly TRBD2 (6 bases). This CDR3 is 15 amino acids long. Per germline, CDR1 MNHEY and CDR2 SMNVEV (reference sequence). V was pared by 5 bases and J by 6 bases, with 16 bases between. The chain's CDR3 is CASSNQGWGAGELFF. In DNA form, the CDR3 reads TGTGCCAGCAGTAATCAGGGTTGGGGGGCCGGGGAGCTGTTTTTT.

The rearrangement joins TRBV5-1 to TRBJ2-1, with D maybe TRBD1 (6 bases). Trimming removed 7 bases from V and 7 bases from J, with 15 bases in between. CDR3 length: 13 amino acids. Germline CDR1 SGHRS, CDR2 YFSETQ. The CDR3 is CASSKQQGNEQFF. The CDR3, as DNA: TGCGCCAGCTCAAAACAACAGGGAAATGAGCAGTTCTTC.

The CDR3 spells CASMVETGTSSNEQFF. The CDR3 coding sequence is TGTGCCAGCATGGTCGAAACCGGGACTAGCAGCAATGAGCAGTTCTTC. The rearrangement joins TRBV2 to TRBJ2-1, with 9 bases matching TRBD2. After removal of 7 bases from V and 6 bases from J, the junction contained 13 bases not matched to a gene. Per germline, CDR1 SNHLY and CDR2 FYNNEI. The CDR3 has 16 amino acids. The whole variable domain, remainder taken from reference TRBV2 and TRBJ2-1, is EPEVTQTPSHQVTQMGQEVILRCVPISNHLYFYWYRQILGQKVEFLVSFYNNEISEKSEIFDDQFSVERPDGSNFTLKIRSTKLEDSAMYFCASMVETGTSSNEQFFGPGTRLTVL.

The chain employs TRBV4-3 and TRBJ1-2; D is uncertain. There are 12 residues in the CDR3. The V end lost 4 bases, the J end lost 4 bases, and 7 bases lay between the germline ends. In germline, CDR1 is LGHNA, CDR2 YSLEER. The chain's CDR3 is CASSPSGYGYTF. In nucleotides, the CDR3 is TGCGCCAGCAGCCCTAGTGGCTATGGCTACACCTTC.

The chain has TRBV6-6 and TRBJ2-7; possibly TRBD1 for D (6 bases). This CDR3 has 13 amino acids. Looked up from germline, CDR1 is MNHNY and CDR2 is SVGAGI (reference sequence). Trimming pared 5 bases from V and 7 bases from J, leaving 15 bases between. CDR3 amino acids: CASSAYTGNEQYF. The CDR3, as DNA: TGTGCCAGCAGTGCCTACACAGGGAATGAGCAGTACTTC.

The chain carries TRBV19 and TRBJ1-5; 7 bases map to TRBD1. The CDR3 has 13 residues. CDR1 is LNHDA and CDR2 is SQIVND in the germline V gene (reference sequence). V shed 6 bases, J shed 5 bases, and the junction held 4 bases outside the gene matches. The CDR3 loop is CASRGQAHQPQHF. CDR3 nucleotide sequence: TGTGCCAGTAGAGGACAGGCCCATCAGCCCCAGCATTTT.

The chain recombines TRBV7-9 with TRBJ2-5; the match to TRBD1 covers 7 bases. J lost 0 bases, V lost 4 bases, and 2 bases had no gene match. The CDR3 sequence is 14 residues long. From germline, CDR1 is SEHNR and CDR2 FQNEAQ (reference sequence). The CDR3 here is CASSSGQYQETQYF. The CDR3 bases are TGTGCCAGCAGCTCGGGACAGTACCAAGAGACCCAGTACTTC.

The V gene is TRBV4-1, the J gene TRBJ1-2, with D perhaps matching TRBD1 (6 bases). V lost 0 bases, J lost 3 bases, and 11 bases lay in between. The length of the CDR3 is 15 residues. Germline CDR1 and CDR2: MGHRA and YSYEKL. DNA of the CDR3: TGCGCCAGCAGCCAAGAACAGGGTTCTGACTATGGCTACACCTTC. Translating gives CASSQEQGSDYGYTF.

This chain links TRBV7-2 with TRBJ1-4; D is ambiguous. CDR3 size: 15 residues. Germline V lookup: CDR1 SGHTA, CDR2 FQGNSA. Trimming cost V 5 bases and J 4 bases, with 14 bases left between them. The CDR3 sequence: CASSPGRVNNEKLFF. The CDR3 DNA sequence: TGTGCCAGCAGCCCGGGGAGGGTGAATAATGAAAAACTGTTTTTT.

The rearrangement joins TRBV28 to TRBJ2-7, with a weak D call TRBD2 (5 bases). The V end was cut by 7 bases, the J end by 6 bases, with 10 bases between. Per the germline V gene, CDR1 is MDHEN and CDR2 is SYDVKM. The CDR3 runs 11 residues. The CDR3 bases are TGTGCCAGCATCGAGGGAGTCGAGCAGTACTTC. This codes for CASIEGVEQYF.

In this sample, this clone turned up a few times. The chain couples TRBV21-1 to TRBJ1-6; no DNA check was done on the table's D call, TRBD1. TRBV21-1 is flagged as a pseudogene. There are 15 residues in the CDR3. The CDR3 loop reads CASKEYRLRGSPLHF. CDR3 nucleotide sequence: TGTGCCAGCAAAGAATACAGGCTCAGAGGTTCACCCCTCCACTTT.

The chain employs TRBV6-6 and TRBJ1-5; D remains unclear. Between the trimmed V and J ends, which lost 6 bases and 5 bases, there was a span of 14 bases. The CDR3 is 14 amino acids. CDR1 is MNHNY and CDR2 is SVGAGI in the germline V gene (reference sequence). For the CDR3, the DNA is TGTGCCAGCAGCTACGGTACAGCCGATCAGCCCCAGCATTTT. This sequence encodes CASSYGTADQPQHF.

The chain joins TRBV5-6 to TRBJ2-5, with TRBD1 matching 8 bases. After removal of 1 base from V and 3 bases from J, the junction contained 5 bases not matched to a gene. The length of the CDR3 is 15 residues. The V gene's germline CDR1 is SGHDT and CDR2 YYEEEE. The CDR3 loop is CASSLRTGGKETQYF. Written as DNA, the CDR3 is TGTGCCAGCAGCTTGCGAACAGGGGGGAAAGAGACCCAGTACTTC.